This is a list of T cell receptor beta chains from one sample in a study of blood T cell repertoires in COVID-19. The table came from immunoSEQ multiplex PCR; TCRdb's copy has only in-frame clones and leaves some out. Here the sample spans hundreds of thousands of clones, around 85% being singletons. The sequencing input was PBMCs or T cells enriched from blood (not recorded which). The source is a middle-aged woman who had recovered from COVID-19. CDR3s include the opening cysteine and the closing phenylalanine or tryptophan. The D gene is left open where the match is weak. Not every row has a clone size; where given, it reads once, few, many or a size class.

>TRBJ2-1|NA|TRBD2|TRBV29-1
TGCAGCGTTGAAGAAGCGGGAACGACCTACAATGAGCAGTTCTTC
CSVEEAGTTYNEQFF
>TRBJ1-1|NA|NA|TRBV7-2
TGTGCCAGCAGCTTAGCTCCAGGGGACACTGAAGCTTTCTTT
CASSLAPGDTEAFF
>TRBJ1-4|NA|TRBD1|TRBV27
TGTGCCAGCAGTATGGAGGGGACAGGAGGAGAAAAACTGTTTTTT
CASSMEGTGGEKLFF
>TRBJ1-4|few|NA|TRBV2
TGTGCCAGCGGGGGACTGAATAATGAAAAACTGTTTTTT
CASGGLNNEKLFF
>TRBJ1-2|NA|NA|TRBV19
TGTGCCAGTAGTATCCCCGGTTGGGGCTACACCTTC
CASSIPGWGYTF
>TRBJ2-3|few|TRBD1|TRBV9
TGTGCCAGCAGCGTAAGTGGGTCAGGGGGCTGGTCAGATACGCAGTATTTT
CASSVSGSGGWSDTQYF
>TRBJ2-4|few|NA|TRBV21-1
TGTGCCAGCAGCAACCCCCCTCAGGGAACCACAGCCAAAAACATTCAGTACTTC
CASSNPPQGTTAKNIQYF
>TRBJ2-7|once|NA|TRBV18
TGTGCCAGCTCATCAGGGCGGGGCTCCTACGAGCAGTACTTC
CASSSGRGSYEQYF
>TRBJ2-1|NA|NA|TRBV28
TGTGCCAGCAGGCTGAGCGGGACAGGTTACAATGAGCAGTTCTTC
CASRLSGTGYNEQFF
>TRBJ2-5|NA|TRBD1|TRBV19
TGTGCCAGTAGCACTCCCGGGACAGTGGGTGGGGAGACCCAGTACTTC
CASSTPGTVGGETQYF
>TRBJ2-2|few|NA|TRBV18
TGTGCCAGCACCGCCCAGACTAGAGGGAACACCGGGGAGCTGTTTTTT
CASTAQTRGNTGELFF
>TRBJ1-2|NA|NA|TRBV4-3
TGCGCCAGCAGCCCTACCGGAGCGGAATTGGTAAATGGCTACACCTTC
CASSPTGAELVNGYTF
>TRBJ2-1|NA|TRBD2|TRBV28
TGTGCCAGCAGTTCGCCGGGACTAGCGGGGAATGAGCAGTTCTTC
CASSSPGLAGNEQFF
>TRBJ2-2|few|TRBD2|TRBV24-1
TGTGCCACGGGACTAGCGGGATCCTTGAACACCGGGGAGCTGTTTTTT
CATGLAGSLNTGELFF
>TRBJ2-5|NA|TRBD2|TRBV6-5
TGTGCCAGCAGTTACCTTGCGGGAGGAGAAGAGACCCAGTACTTC
CASSYLAGGEETQYF
>TRBJ1-2|NA|TRBD1|TRBV28
TGTGCCAGCAGTGAACCGGGACAGGGGAACTATGGCTACACCTTC
CASSEPGQGNYGYTF
>TRBJ1-1|NA|NA|TRBV30
TGTGCCTGGGGATACATGAACACTGAAGCTTTCTTT
CAWGYMNTEAFF
>TRBJ2-2|few|NA|TRBV19
TGTGCCAGTAGCCTCCCCGGGGGACCGCGCACCGGGGAGCTGTTTTTT
CASSLPGGPRTGELFF
>TRBJ2-5|once|NA|TRBV11-2
TGTGCCAGCAGCTTAGATCTCAGGCTCCAGTACTTC
CASSLDLRLQYF
>TRBJ2-5|NA|NA|TRBV7-2
TGTGCCAGCAGCACAAGAGGTCAAGAGACCCAGTACTTC
CASSTRGQETQYF
>TRBJ1-4|NA|NA|TRBV28
TGTGCCAGCAGGAGCCCCGGGGTGACTAATGAAAAACTGTTTTTT
CASRSPGVTNEKLFF
>TRBJ1-4|NA|TRBD1|TRBV18
TGTGCCAGCTCACCACGACAGGGGCGGGATGAAAAACTGTTTTTT
CASSPRQGRDEKLFF
>TRBJ1-2|NA|NA|TRBV5-1
TGCGCCAGCAGCCCCGGGACTCTTTTTAACTATGGCTACACCTTC
CASSPGTLFNYGYTF
>TRBJ2-1|NA|TRBD2|TRBV3-1/TRBV3-2
TGTGCCAGCAGCCAAGTGCCAGCGGGAGGGCCGGGTGTCGACAATGAGCAGTTCTTC
CASSQVPAGGPGVDNEQFF
>TRBJ2-7|NA|NA|TRBV7-2
TGTGCCAGCAGCTTATCCGGGGTTTACGAGCAGTACTTC
CASSLSGVYEQYF
>TRBJ2-3|NA|NA|TRBV30
TGTGCCTGGAGTGAGGGGGGGAGGGCCGCAGATACGCAGTATTTT
CAWSEGGRAADTQYF
>TRBJ1-6|NA|NA|TRBV19
TGTGCCAGTAGTACGGGACAAAATAATTCACCCCTCCACTTT
CASSTGQNNSPLHF
>TRBJ2-7|NA|TRBD2|TRBV28
TGTGCCAGCAGTTTACTAGCGGATCGTTCGGATCCCTCCTACGAGCAGTACTTC
CASSLLADRSDPSYEQYF
>TRBJ1-6|few|NA|TRBV18
TGTGCCAGCTCACCTTTGAGACAGGCGGATAATTCACCCCTCCACTTT
CASSPLRQADNSPLHF
>TRBJ2-2|NA|TRBD1|TRBV7-2
TGTGCCAGCGGCGACAGGGAGACCACCGGGGAGCTGTTTTTT
CASGDRETTGELFF
>TRBJ2-3|NA|NA|TRBV19
TGTGCCACCGGACAGAACACAGATACGCAGTATTTT
CATGQNTDTQYF
>TRBJ2-3|NA|NA|TRBV5-1
TGCGCCAGCAGCGATCTCCCAGGGGCAGGTGATACGCAGTATTTT
CASSDLPGAGDTQYF
>TRBJ2-7|NA|TRBD2|TRBV6-5
TGTGCCTCCCGGGAGACTAGCGGGCCCTACGAGCAGTACTTC
CASRETSGPYEQYF
>TRBJ1-4|NA|NA|TRBV27
TGTGCCAGCAGTTTTCAGGGGAGTGATGAAAAACTGTTTTTT
CASSFQGSDEKLFF
>TRBJ1-1|NA|TRBD1|TRBV29-1
TGCAGCGTCGGGACAGGGGCCTTGAACACTGAAGCTTTCTTT
CSVGTGALNTEAFF
>TRBJ2-7|NA|NA|TRBV7-9
TGTGCCGGCGGATCTCGGGACATTCCCATCGAGCAGTACTTC
CAGGSRDIPIEQYF
>TRBJ2-5|NA|NA|TRBV27
TGTGCCAGCAAAGCCTACCCGGAGACCCAGTACTTC
CASKAYPETQYF
>TRBJ2-5|NA|TRBD1|TRBV5-1
TGCGCCAGCAGCTTAGGGAAGGACAGGGTCCAAGAGACCCAGTACTTC
CASSLGKDRVQETQYF
>TRBJ2-5|NA|NA|TRBV11-3
TGTGCCAGCAGCCCGCCGGACACTCCGGGGACCCAGTACTTC
CASSPPDTPGTQYF
>TRBJ2-7|few|TRBD2|TRBV20-1
TGCAGTGCTAGTGCGGGACGCGGGGGGAGGACCTACGAGCAGTACTTC
CSASAGRGGRTYEQYF
>TRBJ1-2|NA|NA|TRBV5-1
TGCGCCAGCAGCTCCCGGGCAGGGATATTGTATGGCTACACCTTC
CASSSRAGILYGYTF
>TRBJ1-5|NA|TRBD1|TRBV7-2
TGTGCCAGCAGCAATGGACAGGGGAGAGGGATCAATCAGCCCCAGCATTTT
CASSNGQGRGINQPQHF
>TRBJ2-7|NA|NA|TRBV2
TGTGCCAGCAGTGAAAGGGGATACGAGCAGTACTTC
CASSERGYEQYF
>TRBJ2-5|NA|TRBD1|TRBV5-4
TGTGCCAGCAGCCTAGGGACAGAAGAGACCCAGTACTTC
CASSLGTEETQYF
>TRBJ2-7|NA|TRBD2|TRBV19
TGTGCCAGTAGTCTCGGACTAGCCGTCCGCGAGCAGTACTTC
CASSLGLAVREQYF
>TRBJ1-1|once|NA|TRBV7-9
TGTGCCAGCAGCTTATCCCGGGGTAGTACTGAAGCTTTCTTT
CASSLSRGSTEAFF
>TRBJ2-2|many|NA|TRBV5-1
TGCGCCAGCAGACACGGTCCGGGACTCCAAAACACCGGGGAGCTGTTTTTT
CASRHGPGLQNTGELFF
>TRBJ1-6|NA|TRBD1|TRBV23-1
TGCGCCAGAACAGGGGTTCTTAGGTACGTAAATTCACCCCTCCACTTT
CARTGVLRYVNSPLHF
>TRBJ2-1|NA|TRBD2|TRBV10-3
TGTGCCATCAGTGAGGTGATAGCGGGAAGGGAGCAGTTCTTC
CAISEVIAGREQFF
>TRBJ1-6|NA|NA|TRBV7-2
TGTGCCAGCAGCTTAGCCAGCTCCTATAATTCACCCCTCCACTTT
CASSLASSYNSPLHF
>TRBJ2-1|NA|NA|TRBV7-3
TGTGCCAGCAGCAACCGAAGGGCTAGCGCCAATGAGCAGTTCTTC
CASSNRRASANEQFF
>TRBJ2-3|NA|TRBD2|TRBV27
TGTGCCAGCACCCGAAAGTCTCTGGTCGTGGCGGGCGGGGGGACAGATACGCAGTATTTT
CASTRKSLVVAGGGTDTQYF
>TRBJ2-1|NA|NA|TRBV5-1
TGCGCCAGCAGCTTGATTGCTGGGGGGAATGAGCAGTTCTTC
CASSLIAGGNEQFF
>TRBJ1-2|NA|NA|TRBV4-1
TGCGCCAGCAGCCTCCGGGGGGGGGAGCCCTATGGCTACACCTTC
CASSLRGGEPYGYTF
>TRBJ1-1|NA|NA|TRBV5-1
TGCGCCAGCGGGAAGAGACAGCCCAACACTGAAGCTTTCTTT
CASGKRQPNTEAFF
>TRBJ1-4|NA|NA|TRBV3-1/TRBV3-2
TGTGCCAGCAGCCTAGTTGGGAGTGCAACTAATGAAAAACTGTTTTTT
CASSLVGSATNEKLFF
>TRBJ1-5|few|TRBD1|TRBV18
TGTGCCAGCTCACCCGACAGGGAAGCGCCCCAGCATTTT
CASSPDREAPQHF